A selection of T cell receptor beta chains follows, all from one sample in a study of OX40 agonist ivuxolimab in advanced cancers. Sequenced by immunoSEQ multiplex PCR; TCRdb stores in-frame clones only, minus some. The sample has 55,000 to 70,000 clones, about 85% seen once. Source: CD4+ or CD8+ T cells sorted from blood, taken in a trial of the OX40 agonist ivuxolimab. Receptor source: an adult with an advanced solid tumor such as melanoma, head and neck, liver or kidney cancer. Each CDR3 is given with its conserved first and last residue. D genes are given only for firm matches. Expanded clones are given a class, and other clones once, few, many or no size at all.

-,TRBJ2-7,TRBV28,-,TGTGCCAGCATCGACAGGATCGCCTACGAGCAGTACTTC,CASIDRIAYEQYF
-,TRBJ1-2,TRBV28,TRBD1,TGTGCCAGCAGGATGGACAGGGGGAGACGCTACACCTTC,CASRMDRGRRYTF
few,TRBJ2-3,TRBV19,-,TGTGCCAGTAGTATAAGAGAGGTGCAGTATTTT,CASSIREVQYF
-,TRBJ2-3,TRBV7-3,-,TGTGCCAGCAGCTTAACGAGGGGGGCCACAGATACGCAGTATTTT,CASSLTRGATDTQYF
-,TRBJ1-4,TRBV5-6,-,TGTGCCAGCAGCTTCGACAGGTTTGGGGAAAAACTGTTTTTT,CASSFDRFGEKLFF
once,TRBJ1-1,TRBV11-2,-,TGTGCCAGCAGCTTAGCCAGGGGAAGTGAAGCTTTCTTT,CASSLARGSEAFF
-,TRBJ2-5,TRBV9,-,TGTGCCAGCAGCGTAGAGGGAAGCCGAGAGACCCAGTACTTC,CASSVEGSRETQYF
-,TRBJ2-1,TRBV6-1,TRBD1,TGTGCCAGCAGCCTAGACAGGGGAGTTCATGAGCAGTTCTTC,CASSLDRGVHEQFF
medium-sized,TRBJ1-6,TRBV4-3,-,TGCGCCAGCAGCCAAGCCGCCGCCCCGACAACTCGGTCACCCCTCCACTTT,CASSQAAAPTTRSPLHF
once,TRBJ2-4,TRBV7-9,-,TGTGCCAGCAGCTTCGGGGGAGGGGGAACAAACATTCAGTACTTC,CASSFGGGGTNIQYF
-,TRBJ2-1,TRBV2,-,TGTGCCAGCAGTGTCCTAGAGGAGCAGTTCTTC,CASSVLEEQFF
once,TRBJ2-2,TRBV10-3,TRBD2,TGTGCCATCAGTGAAGGGACTAGCGGGGGCAGGGAGCTGTTTTTT,CAISEGTSGGRELFF
-,TRBJ1-5,TRBV6-6,-,TGTGCCAGCAGTTGGGTTAGCAATCAGCCCCAGCATTTT,CASSWVSNQPQHF
-,TRBJ1-2,TRBV27,-,TGTGCCAGCACTTTGGAGTTGCATCAGGGAGTCGGGTATGGCTACACCTTC,CASTLELHQGVGYGYTF
-,TRBJ2-3,TRBV7-9,-,TGTGCCAGCAGCGATAGACAGGCCTTCACAGATACGCAGTATTTT,CASSDRQAFTDTQYF
few,TRBJ1-5,TRBV29-1,-,TGCAGCGTTCAGGGGAGCAATCAGCCCCAGCATTTT,CSVQGSNQPQHF
-,TRBJ2-7,TRBV5-4,TRBD2,TGTGCCAGCAGCCCGAGTAGCGGGATCGTTGACGAGCAGTACTTC,CASSPSSGIVDEQYF
-,TRBJ1-4,TRBV28,-,TGTGCCAGCAGTTTCCCACCGCAGTCTGAAAAACTGTTTTTT,CASSFPPQSEKLFF
-,TRBJ1-1,TRBV11-2,TRBD1,TGTGCCAGCAGCTTAGCCACAGGGGGCCCTGAAGCTTTCTTT,CASSLATGGPEAFF
-,TRBJ1-2,TRBV6-5,-,TGTGCCAGCAGTAGGGGACCTACCTTGGGCTATGGCTACACCTTC,CASSRGPTLGYGYTF
-,TRBJ2-1,TRBV30,-,TGTGCCTGGAGTGTAGGAGGGTCCTACAATGAGCAGTTCTTC,CAWSVGGSYNEQFF
-,TRBJ1-6,TRBV2,-,TGTGCCAGCAGTGAACGGCCAAATTCACCCCTCCACTTT,CASSERPNSPLHF
-,TRBJ2-7,TRBV10-3,TRBD1,TGTGCCATCAGTGAGCCCGGACAGGGTGTCTCCGACGAGCAGTACTTC,CAISEPGQGVSDEQYF
-,TRBJ2-5,TRBV7-7,-,TGTGCTAGCAGTCCATTTTCGGGGGGCTCGGAGACCCAGTACTTC,CASSPFSGGSETQYF
-,TRBJ1-4,TRBV19,-,TGTGCCAGTAGTATAGGGGGCGAAAATGAAAAACTGTTTTTT,CASSIGGENEKLFF
-,TRBJ1-2,TRBV6-5,-,TGTGCCAGCAGTTACCTGGACAGATCCTATGGCTACACCTTC,CASSYLDRSYGYTF
-,TRBJ2-3,TRBV7-8,-,TGTGCCAGCAGCTTTATAGGGTCTAGCACAGATACGCAGTATTTT,CASSFIGSSTDTQYF
-,TRBJ2-3,TRBV7-3,-,TGTGCCAGCAGCTTAAATGGGCTAGCCACAGATACGCAGTATTTT,CASSLNGLATDTQYF
-,TRBJ2-2,TRBV7-3,-,TGTGCCAGCAGCCCCACCAGCGGCCGCACCGGGGAGCTGTTTTTT,CASSPTSGRTGELFF
-,TRBJ2-5,TRBV27,-,TGTGCCAGCAGTCCCCCGGACAGACTCCAAGAGACCCAGTACTTC,CASSPPDRLQETQYF
-,TRBJ1-5,TRBV9,-,TGTGCCAGCAGCGTAGACCCAGGGAGTCAGCCCCAGCATTTT,CASSVDPGSQPQHF
-,TRBJ2-7,TRBV4-3,TRBD2,TGCGCCAGCAGCCAAGATGCGGGGGACGGAGCCTACGAGCAGTACTTC,CASSQDAGDGAYEQYF
-,TRBJ2-7,TRBV11-2,-,TGTGCCAGCAGCCCCCTTCCGGGGCGGGGCTACGAGCAGTACTTC,CASSPLPGRGYEQYF